This is a list of T cell receptor beta chains from one sample in a study of cytomegalovirus exposure and HLA in healthy donors. The protocol was immunoSEQ multiplex PCR, while the TCRdb copy is restricted to in-frame clones and leaves out a portion. The profile covers roughly 170,000 clones, with around 80% appearing a single time and 13% taken by the ten largest. Sequencing was performed on PBMCs. The origin of the receptors is a woman in her forties or fifties in good health and CMV-seropositive. Both conserved end residues are part of each CDR3. D genes are given only for firm matches. A row's size may be missing; if present it is once, few, many or a size class.

v_gene,abundance,d_gene,j_gene,CDR3aa,CDR3nt
TRBV30,NA,NA,TRBJ1-5,CAWSDISNQPQHF,TGTGCCTGGAGTGATATTAGCAATCAGCCCCAGCATTTT
TRBV7-2,NA,NA,TRBJ2-7,CASSANSVEQYF,TGTGCCAGCAGCGCCAACTCGGTCGAGCAGTACTTC
TRBV4-1,NA,TRBD1,TRBJ1-1,CASSPTGAPEAFF,TGCGCCAGCAGCCCAACAGGGGCTCCTGAAGCTTTCTTT
TRBV6-1,NA,TRBD1,TRBJ1-4,CASSEIGTGQGRKLFF,TGTGCCAGCAGTGAAATAGGGACGGGACAGGGGCGAAAACTGTTTTTT
TRBV6-4,once,NA,TRBJ1-2,CASSDSRYGYTF,TGTGCCAGCAGTGACTCGCGGTATGGCTACACCTTC
TRBV4-1,NA,NA,TRBJ2-1,CASSQDGQPSSYNEQFF,TGCGCCAGCAGCCAAGATGGGCAGCCAAGCTCCTACAATGAGCAGTTCTTC
TRBV9,NA,TRBD1,TRBJ2-1,CASSGGQGYYNEQFF,TGTGCCAGCAGCGGGGGACAGGGATATTACAATGAGCAGTTCTTC
TRBV5-1,NA,TRBD1,TRBJ1-2,CASSSWTGEHGYTF,TGCGCCAGCAGCTCCTGGACAGGGGAGCATGGCTACACCTTC
TRBV7-2,NA,NA,TRBJ1-2,CASSVDTYGYTF,TGTGCCAGCAGCGTGGACACCTATGGCTACACCTTC
TRBV2,NA,NA,TRBJ1-6,CASSESRDTTYSPLHF,TGTGCCAGCAGTGAATCCCGGGACACGACATATTCACCCCTCCACTTT
TRBV6-5,few,NA,TRBJ2-1,CAIRENYNEQFF,TGTGCCATCCGAGAGAACTACAATGAGCAGTTCTTC
TRBV19,NA,NA,TRBJ1-5,CASSIDRAGNQPQHF,TGTGCCAGTAGTATAGACAGGGCCGGCAATCAGCCCCAGCATTTT
TRBV18,NA,NA,TRBJ1-1,CASSTDRNTEAFF,TGTGCCAGCTCAACGGACAGAAACACTGAAGCTTTCTTT
TRBV7-9,NA,TRBD1,TRBJ2-7,CASSSGTGIEQYF,TGTGCCAGCAGCTCCGGGACAGGGATCGAGCAGTACTTC
TRBV7-9,NA,TRBD1,TRBJ1-2,CASSFQGGPYGYTF,TGTGCCAGCAGCTTCCAAGGGGGCCCCTATGGCTACACCTTC
TRBV25-1,NA,TRBD1,TRBJ1-1,CASSESNRGRFTEAFF,TGTGCCAGCAGTGAATCGAACAGGGGGCGCTTTACTGAAGCTTTCTTT
TRBV30,few,NA,TRBJ1-2,CAWSVGGGGYTF,TGTGCCTGGAGTGTAGGTGGAGGAGGCTACACCTTC
TRBV5-1,NA,TRBD1,TRBJ1-6,CASSLKGQGDSPLHF,TGCGCCAGCAGCTTGAAGGGACAGGGTGATTCACCCCTCCACTTT
TRBV7-9,NA,NA,TRBJ2-7,CASSNTGTSYEQYF,TGTGCCAGCAGCAATACAGGGACGTCCTACGAGCAGTACTTC
TRBV5-6,NA,NA,TRBJ2-7,CASSLLPGSYEQYF,TGTGCCAGCAGCTTGCTCCCAGGGTCCTACGAGCAGTACTTC
TRBV15,NA,TRBD2,TRBJ2-7,CATSRDPRVAGYHEQYF,TGTGCCACCAGCAGAGATCCGAGAGTAGCGGGCTACCACGAGCAGTACTTC
TRBV10-3,NA,NA,TRBJ2-7,CAISESVMSSYEQYF,TGTGCCATCAGTGAGTCGGTAATGAGTTCCTACGAGCAGTACTTC
TRBV7-8,NA,NA,TRBJ1-2,CASSPRHRVNYGYTF,TGTGCCAGCAGCCCCCGGCACAGAGTTAACTATGGCTACACCTTC
TRBV7-9,NA,TRBD1,TRBJ1-5,CASSRTGGHQPQHF,TGTGCCAGCAGCCGGACAGGGGGTCATCAGCCCCAGCATTTT
TRBV9,NA,TRBD2,TRBJ2-3,CASSTLDGRGGTDTQYF,TGTGCCAGCAGCACCCTGGACGGGCGGGGGGGCACAGATACGCAGTATTTT
TRBV19,NA,TRBD2,TRBJ2-1,CATHRTSGGANEQFF,TGTGCCACCCATAGGACTAGCGGGGGGGCCAATGAGCAGTTCTTC
TRBV14,NA,TRBD1,TRBJ1-6,CASSQRGHSYNSPLHF,TGTGCCAGCAGCCAAAGGGGGCACTCCTATAATTCACCCCTCCACTTT
TRBV2,NA,TRBD2,TRBJ2-5,CASIGRAGVPETQYF,TGTGCCAGCATAGGACGAGCGGGGGTTCCAGAGACCCAGTACTTC